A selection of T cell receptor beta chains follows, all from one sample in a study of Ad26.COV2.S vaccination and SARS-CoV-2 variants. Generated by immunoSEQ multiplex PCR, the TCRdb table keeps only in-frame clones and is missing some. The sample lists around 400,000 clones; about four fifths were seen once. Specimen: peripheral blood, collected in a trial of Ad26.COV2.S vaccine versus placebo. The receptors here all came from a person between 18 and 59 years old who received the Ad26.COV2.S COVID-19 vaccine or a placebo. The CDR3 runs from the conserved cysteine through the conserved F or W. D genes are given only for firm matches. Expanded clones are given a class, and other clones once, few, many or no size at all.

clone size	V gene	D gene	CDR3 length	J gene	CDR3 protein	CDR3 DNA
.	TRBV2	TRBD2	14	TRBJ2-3	CASFAGDNTDTQYF	TGTGCCAGCTTCGCGGGGGATAACACAGATACGCAGTATTTT
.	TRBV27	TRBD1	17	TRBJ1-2	CASRGWDRATSNYGYTF	TGTGCCAGCAGGGGATGGGACAGGGCCACCTCTAACTATGGCTACACCTTC
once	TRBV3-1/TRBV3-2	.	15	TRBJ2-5	CASTTGHWAGETQYF	TGTGCCAGCACCACGGGACATTGGGCCGGGGAGACCCAGTACTTC
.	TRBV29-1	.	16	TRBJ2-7	CSVEGPLGGQSYEQYF	TGCAGCGTTGAAGGCCCCCTTGGAGGGCAGAGCTACGAGCAGTACTTC
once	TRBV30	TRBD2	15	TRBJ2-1	CAWSGGSGISGEQFF	TGTGCCTGGAGTGGGGGTAGCGGGATTTCAGGGGAGCAGTTCTTC
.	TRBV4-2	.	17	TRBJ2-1	CASSQEVSAGMIGEQFF	TGTGCCAGCAGCCAAGAGGTGTCGGCAGGGATGATAGGTGAGCAGTTCTTC
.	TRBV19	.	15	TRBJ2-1	CASSFRDTNYNEQFF	TGTGCCAGTAGTTTTCGGGACACCAACTACAATGAGCAGTTCTTC
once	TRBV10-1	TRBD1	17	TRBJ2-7	CASSEGGTGGDPCEQYF	TGCGCCAGCAGTGAGGGCGGGACAGGGGGGGACCCTTGCGAGCAGTACTTC
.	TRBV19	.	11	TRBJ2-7	CASSSSYEQYF	TGTGCCAGTAGTTCGTCCTACGAGCAGTACTTC
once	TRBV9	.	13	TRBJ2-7	CASSVGTVSEQYF	TGTGCCAGCAGCGTAGGGACAGTCAGCGAGCAGTACTTC
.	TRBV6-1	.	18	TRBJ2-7	CASSEGKFASLGSYEQYF	TGTGCCAGCAGTGAGGGGAAGTTCGCCTCCTTGGGCTCCTACGAGCAGTACTTC
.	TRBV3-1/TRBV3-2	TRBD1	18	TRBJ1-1	CASSLSRGLLRGSTEAFF	TGTGCCAGCAGTCTATCTAGGGGGCTTTTAAGAGGGAGCACTGAAGCTTTCTTT
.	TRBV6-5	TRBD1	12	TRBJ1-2	CASSQGDYGYTF	TGTGCCAGCAGTCAGGGGGACTATGGCTACACCTTC
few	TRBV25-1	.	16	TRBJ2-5	CASSDPFRGGAETQYF	TGTGCCAGCAGTGACCCATTTAGGGGGGGGGCAGAGACCCAGTACTTC
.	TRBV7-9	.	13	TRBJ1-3	CASSLVFGMTIYF	TGTGCCAGCAGCTTAGTATTTGGGATGACCATATATTTT
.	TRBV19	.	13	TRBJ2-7	CASSVTPAYEQYF	TGTGCCAGTAGTGTGACCCCCGCCTACGAGCAGTACTTC
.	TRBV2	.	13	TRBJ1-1	CASLRDGNTEAFF	TGTGCCAGCCTCCGGGACGGGAACACTGAAGCTTTCTTT
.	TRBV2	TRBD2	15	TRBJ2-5	CASNPGTIRPGTQYF	TGTGCCAGCAATCCCGGGACTATTCGCCCAGGGACCCAGTACTTC
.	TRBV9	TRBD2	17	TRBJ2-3	CASSVERAGGSTDTQYF	TGTGCCAGCAGCGTAGAAAGAGCGGGAGGTAGCACAGATACGCAGTATTTT
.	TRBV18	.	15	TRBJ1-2	CASSPPHALNYGYTF	TGTGCCAGCTCACCACCGCATGCCCTTAACTATGGCTACACCTTC
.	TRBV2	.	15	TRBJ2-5	CASSEIGDLQETQYF	TGTGCCAGCAGTGAAATCGGAGACCTTCAAGAGACCCAGTACTTC
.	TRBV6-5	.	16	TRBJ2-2	CASSYSRRVNTGELFF	TGTGCCAGCAGTTACTCCAGGCGGGTGAACACCGGGGAGCTGTTTTTT
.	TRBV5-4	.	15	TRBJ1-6	CASSLRELRNSPLHF	TGTGCCAGCAGCTTGAGAGAGCTGAGGAATTCACCCCTCCACTTT
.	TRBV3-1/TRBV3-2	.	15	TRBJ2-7	CASSPTSPNAYEQYF	TGTGCCAGCAGCCCAACATCTCCTAACGCCTACGAGCAGTACTTC
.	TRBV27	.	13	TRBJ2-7	CASRSSGSHEQYF	TGTGCCAGCAGATCGTCAGGGTCGCACGAGCAGTACTTC
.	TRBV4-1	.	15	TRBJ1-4	CASSQVQGTDEKLFF	TGCGCCAGCAGCCAGGTACAGGGTACGGATGAAAAACTGTTTTTT
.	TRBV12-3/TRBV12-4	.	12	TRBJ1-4	CASSFNRGKLFF	TGTGCCAGCAGTTTTAACCGAGGCAAACTGTTTTTT
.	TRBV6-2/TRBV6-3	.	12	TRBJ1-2	CASSYLNYGYTF	TGTGCCAGCAGTTACCTCAACTATGGCTACACCTTC
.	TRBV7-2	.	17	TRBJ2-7	CASSLAEGAGYPYEQYF	TGTGCCAGCAGCTTAGCCGAAGGGGCCGGCTACCCCTACGAGCAGTACTTC
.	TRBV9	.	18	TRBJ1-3	CASSVEILVARTGNTIYF	TGTGCCAGCAGCGTAGAAATCCTGGTGGCCCGTACTGGAAACACCATATATTTT
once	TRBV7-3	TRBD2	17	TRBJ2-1	CASSPAGGPSSYNEQFF	TGTGCCAGCAGCCCAGCGGGGGGGCCCTCCTCCTACAATGAGCAGTTCTTC
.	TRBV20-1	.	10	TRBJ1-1	CSAQLSEAFF	TGCAGTGCCCAGCTGTCTGAAGCTTTCTTT
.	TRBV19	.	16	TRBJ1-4	CASSPLYPRSGEKLFF	TGTGCCAGTAGTCCCCTTTATCCCCGGTCCGGAGAAAAACTGTTTTTT
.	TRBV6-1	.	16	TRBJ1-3	CASSEKAPTSGNTIYF	TGTGCCAGCAGTGAGAAGGCACCTACCTCTGGAAACACCATATATTTT
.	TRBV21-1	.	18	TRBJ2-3	CASSKGKKGQPSPDTQYF	TGTGCCAGCAGCAAAGGGAAAAAGGGACAGCCCTCTCCAGATACGCAGTATTTT
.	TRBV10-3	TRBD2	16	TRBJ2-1	CAISGVWTSGRNEQFF	TGTGCCATCAGTGGAGTATGGACTAGCGGGAGGAATGAGCAGTTCTTC
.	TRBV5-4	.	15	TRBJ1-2	CASSSALKRVYGYTF	TGTGCCAGCAGTTCAGCCCTAAAAAGGGTGTATGGCTACACCTTC
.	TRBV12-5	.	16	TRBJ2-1	CASGLSLTGATMKQFF	TGTGCTAGTGGTTTGTCTTTGACAGGTGCTACAATGAAGCAGTTCTTC
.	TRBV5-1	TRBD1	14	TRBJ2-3	CASSFDRVTDTQYF	TGCGCCAGCAGCTTTGACAGGGTAACAGATACGCAGTATTTT
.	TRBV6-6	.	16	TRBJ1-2	CASSYSHGEHSKGYTF	TGTGCCAGCAGTTACTCCCATGGGGAACACTCAAAAGGCTACACCTTC
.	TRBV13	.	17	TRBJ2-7	CASSLAHGQGGNYEQYF	TGTGCCAGCAGCTTAGCCCACGGACAGGGAGGGAACTACGAGCAGTACTTC
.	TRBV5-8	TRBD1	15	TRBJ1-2	CASSPRTGNNYGYTF	TGTGCCAGCAGCCCTCGGACAGGGAATAACTATGGCTACACCTTC
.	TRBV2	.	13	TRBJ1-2	CASSAETPYGYTF	TGTGCCAGCAGTGCGGAGACTCCGTATGGCTACACCTTC
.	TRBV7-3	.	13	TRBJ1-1	CASSLQPNTEAFF	TGTGCCAGCAGCTTACAACCTAACACTGAAGCTTTCTTT
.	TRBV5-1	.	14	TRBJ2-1	CASSLEQNYNEQFF	TGCGCCAGCAGCTTGGAACAGAACTACAATGAGCAGTTCTTC
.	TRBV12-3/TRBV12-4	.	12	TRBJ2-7	CASSFREHEQYF	TGTGCCAGCAGTTTCCGCGAGCACGAGCAGTACTTC